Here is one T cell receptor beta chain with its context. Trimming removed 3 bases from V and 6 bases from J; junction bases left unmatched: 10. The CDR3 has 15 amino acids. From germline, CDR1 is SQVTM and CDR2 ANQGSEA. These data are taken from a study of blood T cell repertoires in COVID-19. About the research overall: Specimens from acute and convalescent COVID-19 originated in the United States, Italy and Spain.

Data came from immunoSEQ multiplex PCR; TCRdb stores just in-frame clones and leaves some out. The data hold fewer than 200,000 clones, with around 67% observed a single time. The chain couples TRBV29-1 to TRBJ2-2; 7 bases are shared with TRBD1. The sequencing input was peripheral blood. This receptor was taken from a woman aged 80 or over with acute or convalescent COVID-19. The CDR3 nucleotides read TGCAGCGTTGATTATAAGGGGGCAGGCGCCGGGGAGCTGTTTTTT. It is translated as CSVDYKGAGAGELFF.